This T cell receptor (beta chain) was captured by sequencing in a study of blood T cell repertoires in COVID-19. Across the whole study: Donors in the United States, Italy and Spain gave samples during acute or convalescent COVID-19. In each case, the material was cDNA or gDNA derived from T cells, B-cell-depleted T cells, or PBMCs.

In the study's own analysis: Reference gene primer amplification yielded estimated nucleated cell counts. Assay used: immunoSEQ multiplex PCR; TCRdb lists only in-frame clones, some missing. V, J and clone size are taken as reported in that table, and D and trimming were inferred from the DNA itself. The table shows 200,000 to 300,000 clones, with 87% occurring only once. This receptor was taken from a woman aged 40-49 years who had recovered from COVID-19. Sequencing used peripheral blood.

The CDR3 region is CASSLGRGAKNIQYF. The CDR3, as DNA: TGTGCCAGCAGCTTGGGCAGGGGAGCCAAAAACATTCAGTACTTC. The gene calls are TRBV5-4 and TRBJ2-4; TRBD1 might be the D (6 bases). Trimming took 0 bases from V and 0 from J, leaving 7 bases between them. Germline V gene sequence: CDR1 SGHNT, CDR2 YYREEE (reference sequence). The CDR3 spans 15 residues.